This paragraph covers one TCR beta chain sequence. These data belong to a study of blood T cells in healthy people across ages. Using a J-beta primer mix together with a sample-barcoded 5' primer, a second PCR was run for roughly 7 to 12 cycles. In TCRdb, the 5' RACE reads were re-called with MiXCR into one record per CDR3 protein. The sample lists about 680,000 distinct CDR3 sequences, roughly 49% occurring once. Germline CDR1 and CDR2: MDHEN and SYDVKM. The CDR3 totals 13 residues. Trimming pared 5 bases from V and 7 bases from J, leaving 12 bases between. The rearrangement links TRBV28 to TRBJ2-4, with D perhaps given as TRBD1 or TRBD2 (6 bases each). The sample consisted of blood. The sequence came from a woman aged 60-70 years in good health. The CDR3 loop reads CASSGGPGNIQYF. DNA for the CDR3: TGTGCCAGCAGTGGGGGGCCGGGTAACATTCAGTACTTC.